Following are 24 T cell receptor beta chains from one sample sequenced in a study of beta chain features in type 1 diabetes. Study conclusions and caveats: The study found moderately but significantly shorter TCRB CDR3s in all four CD4+ subsets of Type 1 diabetes patients.

Expressed TCRB transcripts were sequenced because the entire RNA isolate underwent reverse transcription. The method was immunoSEQ multiplex PCR; TCRdb's version includes in-frame clones alone and lacks a portion of them. The table records 350,000 to 400,000 clones, roughly 12% of them present only once. These TCRs are of unknown antigen specificity. Sequencing used naive CD4+ T cells from blood. The receptor source for this set is a woman under 30 with type 1 diabetes.

V and J are TRBV18 and TRBJ2-3, with 7 bases fitting TRBD2. The CDR3 extends over 15 amino acids. The germline gives CDR1 KGHSH, CDR2 LQKENI. V shed 3 bases and J 0 bases; nucleotides not matched to a gene: 3. The DNA of the CDR3 is TGTGCCAGCTCACCTAGGGGACTAAGCACAGATACGCAGTATTTT. Residues: CASSPRGLSTDTQYF.

This chain uses TRBV29-1 with TRBJ2-7, with 9 bases that match TRBD1. V gave up 4 bases and J gave up 1 base; unmatched junction bases: 2. CDR1 is SQVTM and CDR2 is ANQGSEA in the germline V gene. This CDR3 is built from 13 residues. The DNA of the CDR3 is TGCAGCGTTGGACAGGGGGAATCCTACGAGCAGTACTTC. Amino acid sequence: CSVGQGESYEQYF.

This clone has just a few counts. The chain employs TRBV7-3 and TRBJ2-7; D is possibly TRBD2 (6 bases). CDR3 length: 14 residues. Germline values: CDR1 SGHTA, CDR2 FQGTGA. V was trimmed by 2 bases and J by 6 bases, leaving 14 bases between them. The CDR3 protein is CASSLGRHVSEQYF. In nucleotides, the CDR3 is TGTGCCAGCAGCTTAGGGAGGCACGTCAGCGAGCAGTACTTC.

A few counts support this clone. V and J are TRBV4-1 and TRBJ1-4, with no clear D. Germline values: CDR1 MGHRA, CDR2 YSYEKL. V gave up 1 base and J gave up 8 bases, with 8 bases separating them. This CDR3 comprises 13 residues. CDR3 residues: CASSQVSLEKLFF. DNA for the CDR3: TGCGCCAGCAGCCAAGTTTCCCTCGAAAAACTGTTTTTT.

The V gene is TRBV19, the J gene TRBJ2-1; D is possibly TRBD2 (5 bases). The CDR3 extends over 13 amino acids. Between the trimmed V and J ends, which lost 7 bases and 2 bases, there was a span of 9 bases. In germline, CDR1 is LNHDA, CDR2 SQIVND (reference sequence). Here the CDR3 reads CASTPGTYNEQFF. The CDR3 DNA reads TGTGCCAGTACCCCGGGGACCTACAATGAGCAGTTCTTC.

This clone was seen more than once but under ten times. The chain is built from TRBV29-1 and TRBJ2-2; D may be TRBD1 (6 bases). The V and J ends lost 2 bases and 0 bases respectively, with 7 bases between them. This CDR3 is built from 14 residues. CDR1 is SQVTM, CDR2 ANQGSEA, per germline. The CDR3 here is CSVERQANTGELFF. CDR3 bases: TGCAGCGTTGAACGACAGGCGAACACCGGGGAGCTGTTTTTT.

The rearrangement joins TRBV30 to TRBJ2-1; TRBD2 agrees at 11 bases. Germline assignment: CDR1 GTSNPN and CDR2 SVGIG (reference sequence). This CDR3 spans 13 amino acids. V lost 3 bases to trimming and J lost 6 bases; unmatched junction nucleotides: 1. The DNA of the CDR3 is TGTGCCTGGAGGGGACTAGCGGTCAATGAGCAGTTCTTC. Amino acids: CAWRGLAVNEQFF.

This sequence joins TRBV15 and TRBJ2-1, with D unresolved. V lost 0 bases, J lost 8 bases, and 5 bases lay in between. Germline CDR1 LNHNV, CDR2 YYDKDF (reference sequence). The CDR3 contains 12 residues. CDR3 loop: CATSRDTDEQFF. In DNA form, the CDR3 reads TGTGCCACCAGCAGAGATACAGATGAGCAGTTCTTC. Supplemented by reference TRBV15 and TRBJ2-1, the full variable domain reads DAMVIQNPRYQVTQFGKPVTLSCSQTLNHNVMYWYQQKSSQAPKLLFHYYDKDFNNEADTPDNFQSRRPNTSFCFLDIRSPGLGDTAMYLCATSRDTDEQFFGPGTRLTVL.

This chain connects TRBV30 to TRBJ2-2; D gene ambiguous. This CDR3 has 14 residues. Germline V CDR1 and CDR2: GTSNPN, SVGIG (reference sequence). Trimming removed 0 bases at V and 7 bases at J, with 12 bases between. The DNA for the CDR3 is TGTGCCTGGAGTGTAGTACGGAGTGACGGGGAGCTGTTTTTT. Encoded protein: CAWSVVRSDGELFF. Variable domain in full (rest from reference TRBV30 and TRBJ2-2): SQTIHQWPATLVQPVGSPLSLECTVEGTSNPNLYWYRQAAGRGLQLLFYSVGIGQISSEVPQNLSASRPQDRQFILSSKKLLLSDSGFYLCAWSVVRSDGELFFGEGSRLTVL.

The rearrangement uses TRBV19 and TRBJ1-1; TRBD1 matches at 7 bases. This CDR3 spans 13 amino acids. From germline, CDR1 is LNHDA and CDR2 SQIVND (reference sequence). V gave up 7 bases and J gave up 3 bases; unmatched junction bases: 5. The CDR3 region is CASTTGQYTEAFF. CDR3 in DNA: TGTGCCAGTACTACGGGACAGTACACTGAAGCTTTCTTT.

Only a few counts were recorded for this clone. The DNA of the CDR3 is TGTGCCAGCAGCGAAAACCTAATTGGGACAGCAAATTCCTACGAGCAGTACTTC. This translates into CASSENLIGTANSYEQYF. The V call is TRBV13, the J call TRBJ2-7; 7 bases are a match to TRBD1. Germline CDR1 reads PRHDT; CDR2 reads FYEKMQ (reference sequence). Trimming removed 5 bases from V and 1 base from J; junction bases left unmatched: 17. The CDR3 runs 18 residues.

V and J are TRBV30 and TRBJ1-2, with 7 bases that match TRBD1. CDR1 and CDR2 (germline): GTSNPN, SVGIG (reference sequence). CDR3 size: 14 residues. V shed 4 bases and J 4 bases; nucleotides not matched to a gene: 9. The CDR3 is CAWKALRGAYGYTF. CDR3 coding DNA: TGTGCCTGGAAGGCACTCAGGGGGGCCTATGGCTACACCTTC.

The chain joins TRBV20-1 to TRBJ1-4; D is ambiguous. Trimming stripped 6 bases from V and 8 bases from J, with 7 bases between. The germline CDR1 and CDR2 sequences are DFQATT and SNEGSKA (reference sequence). This CDR3 region has 10 residues. The DNA of the CDR3 is TGCAGTGCAACGAGGGAAAAACTGTTTTTT. Translating it yields CSATREKLFF.

In its sample, this clone was seen a few times. The chain is built from TRBV19 and TRBJ1-2; D is ambiguous. Per the germline V gene, CDR1 is LNHDA and CDR2 is SQIVND (reference sequence). The CDR3 spans 15 residues. V was cut by 7 bases and J by 6 bases, with 21 bases left in between. The CDR3 loop reads CASTSSGGTEHGYTF. The CDR3 nucleotides read TGTGCCAGTACAAGCAGTGGAGGAACCGAGCATGGCTACACCTTC. Filled out from reference TRBV19 and TRBJ1-2, the complete variable domain reads DGGITQSPKYLFRKEGQNVTLSCEQNLNHDAMYWYRQDPGQGLRLIYYSQIVNDFQKGDIAEGYSVSREKKESFPLTVTSAQKNPTAFYLCASTSSGGTEHGYTFGSGTRLTVV.

This chain links TRBV13 with TRBJ2-2; D is undetermined. Trimming took 2 bases from V and 3 from J, leaving 19 bases between them. CDR1 is PRHDT, CDR2 FYEKMQ, per germline (reference sequence). The CDR3 has 18 amino acids. The CDR3 is CASSLTRFILKDTGELFF. CDR3 nucleotides: TGTGCCAGCAGCTTAACCCGGTTTATACTAAAGGACACCGGGGAGCTGTTTTTT.

The table lists this clone with a few counts. The chain combines TRBV9 with TRBJ1-5; 9 bases line up with TRBD1. The CDR3 consists of 14 residues. The V gene end was trimmed by 3 bases and the J gene end by 5 bases; junction bases not matched to a gene: 3. The germline V gene encodes CDR1 SGDLS and CDR2 YYNGEE. The CDR3 DNA follows: TGTGCCAGCAGCGCGGGACAGGGAGATCAGCCCCAGCATTTT. It is translated as CASSAGQGDQPQHF.

This sequence joins TRBV6-1 and TRBJ2-1, with D hard to call. In germline, CDR1 is MNHNS, CDR2 SASEGT. The ends were cut back, 6 bases at V and 3 bases at J, with 6 bases in the middle. CDR3 size: 12 residues. This CDR3 reads CASRADYNEQFF. Written as DNA, the CDR3 is TGTGCCAGCAGGGCTGACTACAATGAGCAGTTCTTC.

The rearrangement links TRBV30 to TRBJ2-1, with 11 bases that match TRBD2. Germline trimming cut 5 bases from V and 2 bases from J; bases unmatched to any gene: 11. CDR1 GTSNPN and CDR2 SVGIG come from the germline V gene (reference sequence). The CDR3 has 17 amino acids. The CDR3 is CAWDSGRAEVPYNEQFF. Here the CDR3 DNA reads TGTGCCTGGGATAGCGGGAGGGCCGAGGTTCCCTACAATGAGCAGTTCTTC.

V usage is TRBV7-9 and J usage is TRBJ1-5, with 12 bases lining up with TRBD1. V gave up 3 bases and J gave up 5 bases; unmatched junction bases: 2. CDR3 length: 15 residues. CDR1 SEHNR and CDR2 FQNEAQ come from the germline V gene (reference sequence). CDR3 coding DNA: TGTGCCAGCAGCTTCGGGACAGGGGGCGATCAGCCCCAGCATTTT. Its translation is CASSFGTGGDQPQHF.

V usage is TRBV5-1 and J usage is TRBJ2-1; TRBD2 aligns across 16 bases. Germline lookup yields CDR1 SGHRS and CDR2 YFSETQ. The junction had 6 bases not matched to a gene; V was cut back by 2 bases and J by 1 base. This CDR3 is built from 19 residues. The CDR3 here is CASSFSGTSGRGSYNEQFF. CDR3 coding DNA: TGCGCCAGCAGCTTCTCCGGGACTAGCGGGAGGGGGTCCTACAATGAGCAGTTCTTC.

The sample holds a few counts of this clone. This chain connects TRBV28 to TRBJ2-2; TRBD1 aligns across 9 bases. The CDR3 has 16 residues. V was pared by 5 bases and J by 6 bases, with 10 bases of the junction left unmatched. Germline loops: CDR1 MDHEN, CDR2 SYDVKM. The CDR3 loop reads CASSAPGQGKAGELFF. The CDR3 DNA sequence: TGTGCCAGCAGTGCACCGGGACAGGGAAAGGCCGGGGAGCTGTTTTTT.

This clone showed up just a few times. J is TRBJ2-1 and V is TRBV11-1; D perhaps matches TRBD1 (6 bases). The CDR3 contains 17 residues. V was cut by 3 bases and J by 7 bases, with 22 bases left in between. Germline loops: CDR1 SGHAT, CDR2 FQDESV (reference sequence). DNA of the CDR3: TGTGCCAGCAGCTTCGGCGGCAGGGGACCTCTTTTTAATGAGCAGTTCTTC. Protein sequence: CASSFGGRGPLFNEQFF.

The V and J genes are TRBV29-1 and TRBJ2-1; a possible D gene is TRBD2 (5 bases). Looked up from germline, CDR1 is SQVTM and CDR2 is ANQGSEA. CDR3 length equals 12 residues. Trimming shortened V by 6 bases and J by 2 bases, and 8 bases separated the two germline ends. The CDR3 DNA is TGCAGCGTGGGGAGTACCTACAATGAGCAGTTCTTC. This sequence encodes CSVGSTYNEQFF.

The J gene is TRBJ1-2, the V gene TRBV7-9, with D unclear. The length of the CDR3 is 12 residues. The V gene lost 1 base and the J gene lost 10 bases, with 10 bases spanning the gap. Looked up from germline, CDR1 is SEHNR and CDR2 is FQNEAQ (reference sequence). As DNA, the CDR3 is TGTGCCAGCAGCTTAGAGACCGGGGTCTACACCTTC. It translates to CASSLETGVYTF.